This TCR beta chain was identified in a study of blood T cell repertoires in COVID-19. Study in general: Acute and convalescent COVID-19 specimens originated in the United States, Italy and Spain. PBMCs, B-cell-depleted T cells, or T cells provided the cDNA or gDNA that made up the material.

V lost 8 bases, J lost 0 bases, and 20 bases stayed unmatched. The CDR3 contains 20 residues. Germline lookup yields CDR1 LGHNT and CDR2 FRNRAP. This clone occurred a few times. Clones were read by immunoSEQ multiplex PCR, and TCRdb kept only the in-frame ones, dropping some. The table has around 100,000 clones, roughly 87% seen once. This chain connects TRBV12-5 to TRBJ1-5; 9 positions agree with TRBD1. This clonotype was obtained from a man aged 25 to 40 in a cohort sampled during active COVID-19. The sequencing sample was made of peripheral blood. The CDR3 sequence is CASNRQNTGGERYSNQPQHF. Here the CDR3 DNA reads TGTGCTAGTAACCGGCAAAATACAGGGGGCGAAAGATATAGCAATCAGCCCCAGCATTTT.